This T cell receptor (beta chain) was captured by sequencing in a study of shared clonotypes between healthy human individuals. Only CD45RO-negative cells positively selected for CCR7 counted as naive CD8 cells, so terminally differentiated effector memory CD45RA+ cells were excluded. There were only Caucasian adults among the donors, and all lived in Nashville, Tennessee. Germline loops: CDR1 MNHNS, CDR2 SASEGT. CDR3 length: 12 amino acids. With 4 bases removed from V and 7 bases from J, the gap between germline ends came to 11 bases. This table comes from immunoSEQ multiplex PCR, and its TCRdb copy is limited to in-frame clones, with some not included. The sample has 800,000 to 950,000 clones, about 96% seen once.

The J gene is TRBJ2-7, the V gene TRBV6-1; perhaps TRBD2 as D (5 bases). Sequenced: naive CD8+ T cells sorted from blood. The receptor was derived from a man aged 25 to 40 in good health. CDR3 DNA: TGTGCCAGCAGTGTCGGACTGTGGGAGCAGTACTTC. Amino acid sequence: CASSVGLWEQYF.